These 6 T cell receptor beta chains were all obtained from the same sample, sequenced in a study of shared clonotypes between healthy human individuals. TCRdb's table, derived via immunoSEQ multiplex PCR, lists solely in-frame clones and lacks some. There are about 2 million clones in the sample; approximately 95% occur only once, and 0.9% to 1.5% lies in the top ten. CD45RO negativity and positive selection for CCR7 defined naive CD8 cells, a population that excluded terminally differentiated effector memory CD45RA+ cells. Input material: naive CD8+ T cells sorted from blood. Receptor source: a young man in good health.

This rearrangement joins TRBV6-5 to TRBJ2-5; D remains ambiguous. Germline loops: CDR1 MNHEY, CDR2 SVGAGI. The CDR3 is 15 residues long. With 2 bases removed from V and 2 bases from J, the gap between germline ends came to 12 bases. The CDR3 DNA follows: TGTGCCAGCAGTTACGTCGCAGGTTCACAAGAGACCCAGTACTTC. Protein: CASSYVAGSQETQYF.

Remarks on this clone: In the same sample, other DNA sequences code for this CDR3. The gene calls are TRBV4-1 and TRBJ2-7; 9 nucleotides match TRBD1. The V gene's germline CDR1 is MGHRA and CDR2 YSYEKL. V gave up 1 base and J gave up 7 bases; unmatched junction bases: 5. The CDR3 covers 14 residues. CDR3 nucleotides: TGCGCCAGCAGCCAAGTACAGGGGGCGCGTGAGCAGTACTTC. This translates into CASSQVQGAREQYF.

This chain links TRBV4-3 with TRBJ2-1; 8 positions agree with TRBD2. Trimming at V came to 3 bases and at J to 5 bases, leaving 3 bases not matched to a gene. The CDR3 consists of 14 residues. CDR1 is LGHNA, CDR2 YSLEER, per germline. CDR3 in DNA: TGCGCCAGCAGCCACGGACTAGCTGACAATGAGCAGTTCTTC. The encoded protein is CASSHGLADNEQFF.

The chain carries TRBV27 and TRBJ2-7; 9 nucleotides align to TRBD1. With V trimmed by 0 bases and J by 5 bases, 2 bases remained unmatched. This CDR3 is 14 amino acids long. Germline CDR1 MNHEY, CDR2 SMNVEV (reference sequence). The CDR3 loop is CASSLSTGGDEQYF. DNA of the CDR3: TGTGCCAGCAGTTTATCCACAGGGGGCGACGAGCAGTACTTC.

The chain uses TRBV29-1 and TRBJ2-3; D is ambiguous. This CDR3 is 14 amino acids long. The germline CDR1 and CDR2 sequences are SQVTM and ANQGSEA. V lost 2 bases, J lost 3 bases, and 12 bases lay in between. CDR3 loop: CSVENRRSTDTQYF. The CDR3 DNA sequence: TGCAGCGTTGAAAACAGACGTTCAACAGATACGCAGTATTTT.

V and J are TRBV11-2 and TRBJ2-3; 11 bases match TRBD2. The CDR3 contains 17 residues. Unmatched junction bases numbered 12, after V lost 5 bases and J lost 5 bases. CDR1 and CDR2 (germline): SGHAT, FQNNGV. The CDR3 bases are TGTGCCAGCAGCATCAACCCCGGGACTAGCGGTGGAGATACGCAGTATTTT. This encodes CASSINPGTSGGDTQYF.